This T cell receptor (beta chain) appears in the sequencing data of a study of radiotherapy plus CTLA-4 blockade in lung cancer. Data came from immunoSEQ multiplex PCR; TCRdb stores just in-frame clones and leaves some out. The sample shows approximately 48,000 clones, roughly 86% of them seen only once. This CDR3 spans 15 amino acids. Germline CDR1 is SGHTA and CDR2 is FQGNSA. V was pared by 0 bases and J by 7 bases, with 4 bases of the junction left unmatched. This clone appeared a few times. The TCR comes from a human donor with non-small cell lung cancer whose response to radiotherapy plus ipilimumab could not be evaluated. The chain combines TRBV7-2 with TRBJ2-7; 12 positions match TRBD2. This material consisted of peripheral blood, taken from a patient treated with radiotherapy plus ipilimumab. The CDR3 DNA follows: TGTGCCAGCAGCTTAGCACTAGCGGGAGGAGAGGAGCAGTACTTC. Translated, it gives CASSLALAGGEEQYF.